This record looks at one T cell receptor beta chain sequence and its context. Other nucleotide sequences in the sample specify the same CDR3. This CDR3 comprises 15 residues. CDR1 and CDR2 from the germline V gene are KGHSH and LQKENI. V gave up 0 bases and J gave up 3 bases, with 12 bases separating them. The data were taken from a study of blood T cell repertoires in COVID-19. For the study at large: Samples taken during acute and convalescent COVID-19 were collected in the United States, Italy and Spain. PBMCs, B-cell-depleted T cells, or T cells provided the cDNA or gDNA that made up the material.

Original data processing: Cell counts per sample came from amplifying reference gene primers. TCRdb's copy holds only in-frame clones and misses some; the assay was immunoSEQ multiplex PCR. V, J and clone size reflect that table, while D and trimming were determined from the DNA. Of 140,000 or so clones listed, roughly 83% are singletons. The source material was peripheral blood. This TCR came from a woman older than 75 with acute or convalescent COVID-19. V is TRBV18 and J is TRBJ2-7; perhaps TRBD2 as D (6 bases). This CDR3 is CASSPPSGRNYEQYF. CDR3 in DNA: TGTGCCAGCTCACCACCGTCAGGGAGGAACTACGAGCAGTACTTC.